Shown below are 2 T cell receptor beta chains from a single sample sequenced in a study of OX40 agonist ivuxolimab in advanced cancers. Repertoires were generated with immunoSEQ multiplex PCR, while TCRdb's copy carries only in-frame clones and drops some. The sample comprises some 46,000 clones, roughly nine tenths of which are singletons, and 12% rests with the top ten. This material consisted of CD4+ or CD8+ T cells sorted from blood, taken in a trial of the OX40 agonist ivuxolimab. These receptors all stem from an adult with an advanced solid tumor such as melanoma, head and neck, liver or kidney cancer.

This chain connects TRBV19 to TRBJ2-7, with 10 nucleotides matching TRBD1. V lost 9 bases, J lost 6 bases, and 8 bases stayed unmatched. This CDR3 comprises 13 residues. Germline lookup yields CDR1 LNHDA and CDR2 SQIVND (reference sequence). CDR3 sequence reads: CASQLGQGSEQYF. Written as DNA, the CDR3 is TGTGCCAGCCAGTTGGGACAGGGGTCCGAGCAGTACTTC.

This rearrangement joins TRBV5-1 to TRBJ2-7; 10 positions match TRBD2. The CDR3 is made up of 16 amino acids. V lost 4 bases and J lost 1; bases outside the gene matches: 8. Germline CDR1 SGHRS, CDR2 YFSETQ. CDR3 bases: TGCGCCAGCAGCCTGAGACCGGGACTAGCGTCCTACGAGCAGTACTTC. Translated, it gives CASSLRPGLASYEQYF.